The rows below give T cell receptor beta chains drawn from one sample of a study of blood T cells in healthy people across ages. TCRdb passed the 5' RACE reads through MiXCR, listing each CDR3 protein once. The table includes roughly 1,500,000 distinct CDR3 sequences, around two fifths detected once. Sequenced sample: blood. The receptors originated from a woman younger than 30 in good health. Both conserved end residues are part of each CDR3. Only some rows state a clone size, as once, few, many or a class for expanded clones.

>TRBV7-9|TRBJ2-7|.
CASSLAVWVAGVPYAQYF
>TRBV29-1|TRBJ2-3|many
CSVEGLANTDTQYF
>TRBV6-5|TRBJ1-2|few
CASSYVPGGANYGYTF
>TRBV12-3/TRBV12-4|TRBJ2-1|.
CASSAPSGGLNEQFF
>TRBV6-1|TRBJ2-1|.
CASRRTSGNSYEQFF
>TRBV4-2|TRBJ1-6|few
CASSQDWRGNSPLHF
>TRBV2|TRBJ2-7|few
CASTEGTGGVLYEQYF
>TRBV6-5|TRBJ1-6|.
CASSYAVDRVRPPLHF
>TRBV28|TRBJ2-3|.
CASTSLAGRADTQYF
>TRBV28|TRBJ2-7|few
CASSWSGSTYEQYF
>TRBV10-3|TRBJ2-3|.
CVALAGPSTDTQYF
>TRBV21-1|TRBJ1-2|.
CASSTLKTGDYGYTF
>TRBV6-1|TRBJ2-3|.
CASIHTGHRVSGYF
>TRBV20-1|TRBJ2-1|few
CSASLVEGGAGDEQFF
>TRBV27|TRBJ2-7|.
CASSWGGGITYEQYF
>TRBV29-1|TRBJ2-3|few
CSVLVAADAQYF
>TRBV20-1|.|.
CSARDLAGMNEQYF
>TRBV12-3/TRBV12-4|TRBJ2-1|few
CASSLKGGMEQFF
>TRBV6-1|TRBJ2-4|few
CASSEGLYF
>TRBV12-3/TRBV12-4|TRBJ1-5|.
CASSLPHGPPSGQPQHF
>TRBV12-3/TRBV12-4|TRBJ1-5|.
CASSTTITGGGQPQHF
>TRBV20-1|TRBJ2-7|few
CSHTGSTYEQYF
>TRBV9|TRBJ2-3|.
CASSGLAITDTQYF
>TRBV9|TRBJ1-1|.
CASSATATNTEAFF
>TRBV7-8|TRBJ2-5|.
CASSLGQGEGAETQYF
>TRBV4-1|TRBJ2-7|few
CASSHREISYEQYF
>TRBV29-1|TRBJ2-7|.
CSVGGDSRTSGGSYEQYF
>TRBV19|TRBJ1-2|.
CASTFRTVIDYGYTF
>TRBV7-6|TRBJ2-5|once
CASSSVPRGRHNEQYF